Given below is one TCR beta chain in context. Its cognate antigen is unknown. A much larger clone differs from this one at a single base, so this may be a read error. Germline V gene data show CDR1 as SGHDT and CDR2 as YYEEEE. The CDR3 runs 14 residues. The entry originates in a study of blood T cells in healthy people across ages. Study-wide results and caveats: A conclusive naive versus antigen-experienced comparison was prevented by the unsorted PBMCs. Naive T cell percentage showed a strong correlation with TCR beta diversity. Higher diversity and more naive CD4+ cells were features of long-lived donors, compared to aged donors.

The people who gave samples were healthy Caucasians from Russia, aged roughly 6 to 90. A J-beta primer mix and a sample-barcoded 5' primer were used in a second PCR of roughly 7 to 12 cycles. TCRdb fed the 5' RACE reads into MiXCR, producing one record per CDR3 protein. The profile shows some 730,000 distinct CDR3 sequences, 22% of them singletons. The clonotype comes from a man between 65 and 79 years old in good health. The genes are TRBV5-6 and TRBJ2-7; 8 bases fit TRBD2. The tail of the sequence fits TRBJ2-5 better, so the J call may be wrong. Sequences were obtained from blood. The CDR3 loop is CASRLRGGQETQYF. The CDR3 DNA reads as TGTGCCAGCAGATTACGGGGGGGCCAAGAGACCCAGTACTTC.